This note documents a single TCR beta chain sequence. As originally analysed: Estimation of nucleated cell counts was performed using reference gene primer amplification. Assay: immunoSEQ multiplex PCR; the TCRdb copy retains only in-frame clones and omits some. V, J and clone size are those of that table, while D and trimming were read from the DNA. The sample carries 180,000 or so clones, approximately 80% recorded once. Germline CDR1 reads MGHDK; CDR2 reads SYGVNS. Trimming shortened V by 1 base and J by 5 bases, and 11 bases separated the two germline ends. The CDR3 runs to 14 residues. The data stem from a study of blood T cell repertoires in COVID-19. Study background: Acute-phase and convalescent COVID-19 samples originated in the United States, Italy and Spain.

Enrolled through a virtual design, the participants were between roughly 18 and 89 years of age and came from about two dozen US areas. Two consecutive negative NP/OP PCR tests, clearance, or resolved symptoms defined Cohort 3 recovery. The receptor was derived from an older woman who had recovered from COVID-19. Material: PBMCs or T cells enriched from blood (not recorded which). The rearrangement links TRBV25-1 to TRBJ1-1; D may be TRBD1 (6 bases). CDR3 sequence reads: CASSEWARGTEAFF. CDR3 in DNA: TGTGCCAGCAGTGAATGGGCCAGGGGAACTGAAGCTTTCTTT.